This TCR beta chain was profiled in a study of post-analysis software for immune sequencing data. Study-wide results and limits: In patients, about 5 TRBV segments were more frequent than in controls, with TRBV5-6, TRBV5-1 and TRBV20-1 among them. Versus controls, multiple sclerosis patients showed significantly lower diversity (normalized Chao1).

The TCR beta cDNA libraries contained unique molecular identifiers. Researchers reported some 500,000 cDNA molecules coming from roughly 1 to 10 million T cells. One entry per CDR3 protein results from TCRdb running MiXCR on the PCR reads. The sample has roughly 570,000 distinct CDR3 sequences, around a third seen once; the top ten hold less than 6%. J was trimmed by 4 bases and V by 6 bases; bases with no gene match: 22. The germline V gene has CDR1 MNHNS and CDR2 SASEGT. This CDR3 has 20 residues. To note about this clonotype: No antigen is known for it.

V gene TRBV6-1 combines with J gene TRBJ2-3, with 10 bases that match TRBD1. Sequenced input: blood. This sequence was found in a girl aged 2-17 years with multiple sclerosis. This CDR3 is CASSRRSGTGAAAGADTQYF. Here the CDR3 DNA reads TGTGCCAGCAGCCGACGCTCCGGGACAGGGGCCGCCGCCGGGGCAGATACGCAGTATTTT.